Described below is a single TCR beta chain sequence and its context. Its antigen is still unknown. The CDR3 is 15 amino acids. J gave up 12 bases and V 0 bases, and 6 bases lay outside the gene matches. Germline CDR1 and CDR2: SGDLS and YYNGEE. The study ran its PCR with 60 Vbeta and 13 Jbeta primers. Sequenced by immunoSEQ multiplex PCR; TCRdb stores in-frame clones only, minus some. The table counts roughly 71,000 clones; 5% lies in the top ten. This specimen comes from a study of cytomegalovirus exposure and HLA in healthy donors. Study-wide results and limits: TCR beta sequences numbering under 20,000 were associated with HLA alleles at 0.05 false discovery rate in a later analysis. Among TCR beta chains of equal frequency, HLA-associated ones were more clonally expanded in a later analysis.

V usage is TRBV9 and J usage is TRBJ2-1; the match to TRBD2 covers 13 bases. Specimen: PBMCs. This clonotype originated in a middle-aged woman in good health and CMV-seropositive. CDR3 residues: CASSVETSGGWGQFF. Written as DNA, the CDR3 is TGTGCCAGCAGCGTAGAGACTAGCGGGGGGTGGGGGCAGTTCTTC.